These 2 T cell receptor beta chains came from one sample sequenced in a study of blood T cells in healthy people across ages. PCR was performed a second time for about 7 to 11 cycles using a sample-barcoded 5' primer and a J-beta primer mix. TCRdb itself ran the 5' RACE reads through MiXCR, one entry per CDR3 protein. This sample yields 760,000 or so distinct CDR3 sequences, of which around 25% are seen a single time; just under 9.5% belongs to the top ten. The same sample was also used in a study of T cells of mothers and their children.

The sample taken for sequencing was blood. These receptors all come from a boy aged 10-17 years in good health.

This clonotype was observed a few times. J is TRBJ1-6 and V is TRBV28; D is possibly TRBD1 (6 bases). Deletions cut 3 bases from V and 6 bases from J, with 30 bases between. Germline assignment: CDR1 MDHEN and CDR2 SYDVKM. The CDR3 runs to 21 residues. CDR3 nucleotides: TGTGCCAGCAGTTTCGGCCGACGTCCGACAGGCCTAGGCCACACTAATTCACCCCTCCACTTT. Translation: CASSFGRRPTGLGHTNSPLHF.

A word on this clonotype: One junction end does not reproduce the germline sequence, and a read error may be involved. The genes are TRBV7-2 and TRBJ1-1; D unresolved. Germline loops: CDR1 SGHTA, CDR2 FQGNSA. This CDR3 region has 13 residues. The CDR3 sequence: CVSSLPTNTEAFF. The CDR3 DNA follows: TGTGTCAGCAGCTTACCGACTAACACTGAAGCTTTCTTT. Drawing the rest from reference TRBV7-2 and TRBJ1-1, the complete variable domain is GAGVSQSPSNKVTEKGKDVELRCDPISGHTALYWYRQSLGQGLEFLIYFQGNSAPDKSGLPSDRFSAERTGGSVSTLTIQRTQQEDSAVYLCVSSLPTNTEAFFGQGTRLTVV.